Listed below are T cell receptor beta chains from one sample, sequenced in a study of cytomegalovirus exposure and HLA in healthy donors. Some clones are missing from TCRdb's copy, which holds only in-frame ones; the method was immunoSEQ multiplex PCR. The data show 170,000 or so clones, just under 80% seen once. Input material: PBMCs. The receptor set was obtained from a woman between 50 and 59 years old in good health and CMV-seropositive. Both conserved end residues are part of each CDR3. D genes are given only for firm matches. The size entry is marked missing in some rows and otherwise reads once, few, many or a size class.

CDR3aa: CASSLGLTSGEVNEQFF; CDR3nt: TGTGCCAGCAGCTTAGGCCTCACTAGCGGGGAAGTTAATGAGCAGTTCTTC; d_gene: TRBD2; abundance: .; v_gene: TRBV7-9; j_gene: TRBJ2-1
CDR3aa: CASSSGPGRVNTQYF; CDR3nt: TGCGCCAGCAGCTCGGGGCCGGGGAGGGTGAATACGCAGTATTTT; d_gene: TRBD2; abundance: .; v_gene: TRBV5-1; j_gene: TRBJ2-3
CDR3aa: CACQGFSGNTIYF; CDR3nt: TGTGCCTGCCAGGGGTTCTCTGGAAACACCATATATTTT; d_gene: .; abundance: .; v_gene: TRBV30; j_gene: TRBJ1-3
CDR3aa: CASSLVQGLGEQYF; CDR3nt: TGTGCCAGCAGCTTGGTTCAGGGCTTAGGCGAGCAGTACTTC; d_gene: .; abundance: .; v_gene: TRBV5-6; j_gene: TRBJ2-7
CDR3aa: CASRVDRAYGNQPQHF; CDR3nt: TGCGCCAGCAGGGTGGACAGGGCTTATGGCAATCAGCCCCAGCATTTT; d_gene: TRBD1; abundance: .; v_gene: TRBV10-1; j_gene: TRBJ1-5
CDR3aa: CASSVGQGANYGYTF; CDR3nt: TGTGCCAGCAGCGTCGGACAGGGGGCTAACTATGGCTACACCTTC; d_gene: TRBD1; abundance: .; v_gene: TRBV2; j_gene: TRBJ1-2
CDR3aa: CASSPAGRLSNQPQHF; CDR3nt: TGTGCCAGCAGCCCCGCGGGGAGGCTTAGCAATCAGCCCCAGCATTTT; d_gene: .; abundance: .; v_gene: TRBV11-2; j_gene: TRBJ1-5
CDR3aa: CASSAVADSNTEAFF; CDR3nt: TGTGCCAGCAGTGCCGTCGCGGATTCGAACACTGAAGCTTTCTTT; d_gene: .; abundance: .; v_gene: TRBV6-1; j_gene: TRBJ1-1
CDR3aa: CASSLESQATYEQYF; CDR3nt: TGTGCCAGCAGCTTAGAGTCGCAGGCCACCTACGAGCAGTACTTC; d_gene: .; abundance: .; v_gene: TRBV11-2; j_gene: TRBJ2-7
CDR3aa: CASSRGQTETQYF; CDR3nt: TGTGCCAGCAGCCGAGGACAGACAGAGACCCAGTACTTC; d_gene: .; abundance: .; v_gene: TRBV7-3; j_gene: TRBJ2-5
CDR3aa: CASSLVTTNTEAFF; CDR3nt: TGTGCCAGCAGCTTAGTTACAACGAACACTGAAGCTTTCTTT; d_gene: .; abundance: .; v_gene: TRBV7-6; j_gene: TRBJ1-1
CDR3aa: CASSPLGANSYEQYF; CDR3nt: TGTGCCAGCAGCCCCCTGGGGGCAAACTCCTACGAGCAGTACTTC; d_gene: .; abundance: .; v_gene: TRBV9; j_gene: TRBJ2-7
CDR3aa: CASSLREAVDEAFF; CDR3nt: TGCGCCAGCAGCTTGCGTGAGGCCGTTGATGAAGCTTTCTTT; d_gene: .; abundance: once; v_gene: TRBV5-1; j_gene: TRBJ1-1
CDR3aa: CASSLNSPQETQYF; CDR3nt: TGCGCCAGCAGCTTAAATAGCCCCCAAGAGACCCAGTACTTC; d_gene: .; abundance: .; v_gene: TRBV5-1; j_gene: TRBJ2-5
CDR3aa: CASSFGTQETQYF; CDR3nt: TGTGCCAGCAGCTTTGGCACACAAGAGACCCAGTACTTC; d_gene: .; abundance: .; v_gene: TRBV11-2; j_gene: TRBJ2-5
CDR3aa: CASSQDLTGRNTEAFF; CDR3nt: TGTGCCAGCAGCCAAGATCTGACAGGGCGGAACACTGAAGCTTTCTTT; d_gene: TRBD1; abundance: .; v_gene: TRBV4-2; j_gene: TRBJ1-1
CDR3aa: CASSALGLAGIQYNEQFF; CDR3nt: TGTGCCAGCAGCGCGCTCGGACTAGCGGGGATCCAGTACAATGAGCAGTTCTTC; d_gene: TRBD2; abundance: .; v_gene: TRBV13; j_gene: TRBJ2-1
CDR3aa: CASSPPLPWDRGFNEQFF; CDR3nt: TGTGCCAGCTCACCACCTCTTCCGTGGGACAGGGGGTTCAATGAGCAGTTCTTC; d_gene: TRBD1; abundance: .; v_gene: TRBV18; j_gene: TRBJ2-1
CDR3aa: CASSMWAGDGYTF; CDR3nt: TGCGCCAGCAGCATGTGGGCAGGGGACGGCTACACCTTC; d_gene: .; abundance: .; v_gene: TRBV5-1; j_gene: TRBJ1-2
CDR3aa: CASSFIGQVVGNTIYF; CDR3nt: TGTGCCAGCAGCTTCATAGGACAGGTTGTGGGAAACACCATATATTTT; d_gene: TRBD1; abundance: .; v_gene: TRBV11-2; j_gene: TRBJ1-3
CDR3aa: CATSHNRGEKLFF; CDR3nt: TGTGCCACCAGTCATAACCGCGGGGAAAAACTGTTTTTT; d_gene: .; abundance: .; v_gene: TRBV27; j_gene: TRBJ1-4
CDR3aa: CASSFPGNSPLHF; CDR3nt: TGTGCCAGCAGCTTTCCAGGGAATTCACCCCTCCACTTT; d_gene: .; abundance: few; v_gene: TRBV5-4; j_gene: TRBJ1-6
CDR3aa: CASSLKSSGGGNQPQHF; CDR3nt: TGTGCCAGCAGCTTAAAGTCTTCGGGCGGGGGGAATCAGCCCCAGCATTTT; d_gene: .; abundance: .; v_gene: TRBV5-6; j_gene: TRBJ1-5
CDR3aa: CASPKGAGSLETQYF; CDR3nt: TGTGCCAGCCCGAAGGGGGCAGGGAGTTTAGAGACCCAGTACTTC; d_gene: TRBD1; abundance: .; v_gene: TRBV6-1; j_gene: TRBJ2-5
CDR3aa: CARSLRPRPNQPQHF; CDR3nt: TGTGCCAGAAGCTTGAGGCCCAGGCCCAATCAGCCCCAGCATTTT; d_gene: .; abundance: .; v_gene: TRBV5-3; j_gene: TRBJ1-5
CDR3aa: CASSPTGSGGGEQYF; CDR3nt: TGTGCCAGCAGCCCAACGGGTAGCGGGGGTGGCGAGCAGTACTTC; d_gene: TRBD2; abundance: once; v_gene: TRBV13; j_gene: TRBJ2-7
CDR3aa: CASSSGQGLETQYF; CDR3nt: TGTGCCAGCAGCTCAGGACAGGGGTTGGAGACCCAGTACTTC; d_gene: TRBD1; abundance: .; v_gene: TRBV11-2; j_gene: TRBJ2-5
CDR3aa: CASTASGSRGYGYTF; CDR3nt: TGTGCCAGCACCGCATCAGGGTCCAGGGGCTATGGCTACACCTTC; d_gene: .; abundance: .; v_gene: TRBV6-5; j_gene: TRBJ1-2
CDR3aa: CASSFGRSGAEAFF; CDR3nt: TGTGCCAGCAGCTTCGGACGGTCGGGGGCTGAAGCTTTCTTT; d_gene: .; abundance: few; v_gene: TRBV11-2; j_gene: TRBJ1-1
CDR3aa: CASSFTAYGYTF; CDR3nt: TGTGCCAGTAGTTTCACAGCTTATGGCTACACCTTC; d_gene: .; abundance: .; v_gene: TRBV19; j_gene: TRBJ1-2
CDR3aa: CATSSTGRDSNQPQHF; CDR3nt: TGTGCCACCAGCTCGACAGGGCGGGATAGCAATCAGCCCCAGCATTTT; d_gene: TRBD1; abundance: .; v_gene: TRBV15; j_gene: TRBJ1-5
CDR3aa: CASVERDYTEAFF; CDR3nt: TGTGCCAGCGTGGAGAGGGACTACACTGAAGCTTTCTTT; d_gene: .; abundance: few; v_gene: TRBV2; j_gene: TRBJ1-1
CDR3aa: CASSPPTEAGGEQYF; CDR3nt: TGTGCCAGCAGCCCGCCAACGGAGGCAGGAGGAGAGCAGTACTTC; d_gene: .; abundance: .; v_gene: TRBV5-6; j_gene: TRBJ2-7
CDR3aa: CASTPGLAGGEETQYF; CDR3nt: TGTGCCAGCACCCCAGGGTTAGCGGGGGGGGAAGAGACCCAGTACTTC; d_gene: TRBD2; abundance: .; v_gene: TRBV4-2; j_gene: TRBJ2-5
CDR3aa: CASSTQGAREQYF; CDR3nt: TGTGCCAGCAGCACCCAGGGGGCGCGGGAGCAGTACTTC; d_gene: TRBD1; abundance: .; v_gene: TRBV5-4; j_gene: TRBJ2-7
CDR3aa: CSVEGEDMGLFF; CDR3nt: TGCAGCGTTGAAGGCGAAGACATGGGGCTGTTTTTT; d_gene: .; abundance: .; v_gene: TRBV29-1; j_gene: TRBJ2-2
CDR3aa: CASSLTGTGSNEQFF; CDR3nt: TGTGCCAGCAGCCTAACCGGGACAGGGTCCAATGAGCAGTTCTTC; d_gene: TRBD1; abundance: .; v_gene: TRBV7-9; j_gene: TRBJ2-1
CDR3aa: CASSRSLQGYYGYTF; CDR3nt: TGTGCCAGCAGCCGCTCCCTCCAGGGTTACTATGGCTACACCTTC; d_gene: .; abundance: .; v_gene: TRBV9; j_gene: TRBJ1-2
CDR3aa: CASSPGFGELFF; CDR3nt: TGTGCCAGCAGCCCAGGTTTCGGGGAGCTGTTTTTT; d_gene: .; abundance: .; v_gene: TRBV14; j_gene: TRBJ2-2
CDR3aa: CASSERVGQGAGELFF; CDR3nt: TGTGCCAGCAGTGAAAGGGTTGGACAGGGGGCCGGGGAGCTGTTTTTT; d_gene: TRBD1; abundance: .; v_gene: TRBV6-1; j_gene: TRBJ2-2
CDR3aa: CASSQGGQANQPQHF; CDR3nt: TGTGCCAGCAGCCAGGGGGGACAGGCTAATCAGCCCCAGCATTTT; d_gene: TRBD1; abundance: few; v_gene: TRBV4-2; j_gene: TRBJ1-5
CDR3aa: CATGAGGPWETQYF; CDR3nt: TGTGCCACCGGCGCGGGGGGGCCATGGGAGACCCAGTACTTC; d_gene: TRBD2; abundance: once; v_gene: TRBV15; j_gene: TRBJ2-5
CDR3aa: CASSELGQGWTTEAFF; CDR3nt: TGTGCCAGCAGTGAATTGGGACAGGGTTGGACCACTGAAGCTTTCTTT; d_gene: TRBD1; abundance: .; v_gene: TRBV25-1; j_gene: TRBJ1-1
CDR3aa: CATRVRDIYNSPLHF; CDR3nt: TGTGCCACCAGAGTTAGGGACATCTATAATTCACCCCTCCACTTT; d_gene: .; abundance: .; v_gene: TRBV19; j_gene: TRBJ1-6
CDR3aa: CASSPRTSGGADTDTQYF; CDR3nt: TGTGCCAGCAGCCCCCGGACTAGCGGGGGGGCCGACACAGATACGCAGTATTTT; d_gene: TRBD2; abundance: .; v_gene: TRBV9; j_gene: TRBJ2-3
CDR3aa: CASSVTGVQPQHF; CDR3nt: TGTGCCAGCAGTGTAACAGGGGTTCAGCCCCAGCATTTT; d_gene: TRBD1; abundance: .; v_gene: TRBV2; j_gene: TRBJ1-5
CDR3aa: CAISESSGRYNEQFF; CDR3nt: TGTGCCATCAGTGAGTCGAGTGGTCGATACAATGAGCAGTTCTTC; d_gene: .; abundance: .; v_gene: TRBV10-3; j_gene: TRBJ2-1
CDR3aa: CAKSQGQTNTEAFF; CDR3nt: TGTGCCAAATCCCAGGGGCAGACGAACACTGAAGCTTTCTTT; d_gene: .; abundance: .; v_gene: TRBV19; j_gene: TRBJ1-1